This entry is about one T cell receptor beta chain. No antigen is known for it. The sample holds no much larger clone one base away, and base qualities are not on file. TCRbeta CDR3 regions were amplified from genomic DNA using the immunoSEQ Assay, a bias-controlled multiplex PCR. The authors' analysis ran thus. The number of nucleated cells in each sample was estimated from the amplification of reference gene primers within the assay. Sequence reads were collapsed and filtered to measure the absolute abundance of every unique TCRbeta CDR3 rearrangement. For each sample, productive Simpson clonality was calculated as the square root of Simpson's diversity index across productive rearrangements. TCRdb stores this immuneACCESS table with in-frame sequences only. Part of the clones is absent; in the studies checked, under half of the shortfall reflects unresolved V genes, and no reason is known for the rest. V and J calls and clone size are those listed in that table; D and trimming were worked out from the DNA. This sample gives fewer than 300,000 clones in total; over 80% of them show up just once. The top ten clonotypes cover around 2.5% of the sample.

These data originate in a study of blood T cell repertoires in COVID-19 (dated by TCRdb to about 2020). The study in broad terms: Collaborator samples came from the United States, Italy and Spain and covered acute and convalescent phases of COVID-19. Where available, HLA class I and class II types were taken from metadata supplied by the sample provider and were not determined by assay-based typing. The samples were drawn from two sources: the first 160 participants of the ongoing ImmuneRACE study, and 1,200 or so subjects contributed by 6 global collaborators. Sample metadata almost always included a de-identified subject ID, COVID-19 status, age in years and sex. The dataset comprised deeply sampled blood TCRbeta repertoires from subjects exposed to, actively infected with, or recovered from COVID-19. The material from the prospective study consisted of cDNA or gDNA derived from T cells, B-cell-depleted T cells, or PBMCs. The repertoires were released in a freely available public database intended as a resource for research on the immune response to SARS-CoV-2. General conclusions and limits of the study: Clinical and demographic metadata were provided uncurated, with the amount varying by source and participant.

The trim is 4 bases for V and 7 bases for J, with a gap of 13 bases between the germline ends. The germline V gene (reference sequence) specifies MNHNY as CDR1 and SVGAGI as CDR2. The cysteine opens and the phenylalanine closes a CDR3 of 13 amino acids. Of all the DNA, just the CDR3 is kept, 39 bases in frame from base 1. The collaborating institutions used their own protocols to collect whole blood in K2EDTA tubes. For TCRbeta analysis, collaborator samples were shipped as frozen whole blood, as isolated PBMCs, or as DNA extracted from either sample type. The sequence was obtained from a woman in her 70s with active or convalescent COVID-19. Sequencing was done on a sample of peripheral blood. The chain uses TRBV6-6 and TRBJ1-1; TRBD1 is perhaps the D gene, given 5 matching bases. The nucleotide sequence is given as TGTGCCAGCAGTTTAGCCTCCGGGGGTGAAGCTTTCTTT. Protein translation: CASSLASGGEAFF.